The sequence of this T cell receptor beta chain was determined in a study of identical twins. Concerning this clonotype itself: Its antigen remains unidentified.

V lost 5 bases, J lost 7 bases, and 12 bases stayed unmatched. CDR3 length: 17 residues. Germline V gene data show CDR1 as SGHRS and CDR2 as YFSETQ. Donors were all healthy Caucasians. One entry per CDR3 protein, called by TCRdb with MiXCR from the 5' RACE reads. The sample has 1.5 million to 2 million distinct CDR3 sequences; less than 40% are singletons. Study conclusions and caveats: Modelling approaches yielded underestimates of out-of-frame TCR alpha sharing between monozygotic twins. Cross-sectional statistical analysis, not tracking of the same donors, underpinned the conclusions. Fewer insertions were carried by abundant cord blood beta clonotypes, but none was seen in memory repertoires.

The sequence came from a newborn girl in good health. The sequencing sample was made of cord blood. The chain joins TRBV5-1 to TRBJ2-1, with TRBD2 matching over 13 bases. Here the CDR3 DNA reads TGCGCCAGCAGTGAAGGTAGGACTAGCGGGAGTCTAAATGAGCAGTTCTTC. Amino acid sequence: CASSEGRTSGSLNEQFF.